This entry lists 24 T cell receptor beta chains sequenced from one sample in a study of vaccination effects on CD4 cells after COVID-19 (dated by TCRdb to between 2021 and 2024). Libraries were constructed by the immunoSEQ multiplex PCR assay. In TCRdb, the immuneACCESS table is reduced to in-frame sequences with V and J assigned. These tables do not hold every clone; where another copy was compared, an unresolved V gene accounts for under half, and the others remain unexplained. Recorded for this sample are tens of thousands of clones; more than 70% of them occurred a single time. The ten largest account for about 3% of the sample. To identify antigen-specific CD4+ T cell clonotypes by their expansion, the ViraFEST assay first stimulated PBMC with viral peptide pools and then applied TCR sequencing. After less than 13 days of culture, CD4+ T cells were isolated with the EasySep CD4+ T cell isolation kit. Healthy vaccine recipients had no prior SARS-CoV-2 infection, confirmed by negative nucleocapsid antibodies before and after vaccination.

Antigens of these TCRs are unknown. This specimen was CD4+ T cells from PBMCs cultured with HCoV-NL63 spike peptides, taken before COVID-19 vaccination. The cell subset or site label for this specimen denotes: HCoV-NL63 spike overlapping peptide pool stimulation. All receptors derive from a human donor who received a COVID-19 vaccine.

This chain uses TRBV5-1 with TRBJ2-1; 8 bases agree with TRBD1. The CDR3 covers 14 residues. Germline-derived CDR1 and CDR2 are SGHRS and YFSETQ. V shed 4 bases, J shed 2 bases, and the junction held 2 bases outside the gene matches. The CDR3 sequence: CASSGDRPYNEQFF. DNA of the CDR3: TGCGCCAGCAGCGGGGACAGGCCCTACAATGAGCAGTTCTTC.

The chain combines TRBV5-8 with TRBJ2-4; 10 bases match TRBD2. Per germline, CDR1 SGHTS and CDR2 YDEGEE. The CDR3 consists of 18 residues. The V segment lost 7 bases and the J segment 1 base; nucleotides outside the gene matches: 14. The CDR3 coding sequence is TGTGCCAGCCCGGTTGGACTAGCGGTCTTTGTGGCCAAAAACATTCAGTACTTC. This sequence encodes CASPVGLAVFVAKNIQYF.

This clone appeared a single time. This chain uses TRBV4-2 with TRBJ1-4; 9 bases line up with TRBD1. The V segment lost 6 bases and the J segment 5 bases; nucleotides outside the gene matches: 1. This CDR3 has 13 amino acids. Germline V CDR1 and CDR2: LGHNA, YNFKEQ. CDR3 sequence: CASRTGGNEKLFF. The CDR3 nucleotides are TGTGCCAGCAGGACAGGGGGAAATGAAAAACTGTTTTTT.

This chain connects TRBV2 to TRBJ1-2, with 8 bases that match TRBD1. V lost 5 bases to trimming and J lost 4 bases; unmatched junction nucleotides: 9. Germline lookup yields CDR1 SNHLY and CDR2 FYNNEI. The CDR3 runs to 15 residues. The CDR3 nucleotides read TGTGCCAGCAGTTTCTCAGGGGGCATGGGCTATGGCTACACCTTC. As protein: CASSFSGGMGYGYTF.

J is TRBJ1-3 and V is TRBV6-1; no definite D call. V was shortened by 2 bases and J by 8 bases, with 10 bases between the two germline ends. CDR3 length equals 13 residues. CDR1 MNHNS and CDR2 SASEGT come from the germline V gene. CDR3 protein: CASSESKDYTIYF. In DNA form, the CDR3 reads TGTGCCAGCAGTGAATCCAAGGATTACACCATATATTTT.

The chain couples TRBV28 to TRBJ2-5; TRBD2 agrees at 12 bases. CDR1 is MDHEN and CDR2 is SYDVKM in the germline V gene. This CDR3 comprises 17 residues. V lost 5 bases, J lost 4 bases, and 11 bases stayed unmatched. Here the CDR3 DNA reads TGTGCCAGCAGTCCCGGCGACCTAGCGGGGGGGCCAGAGACCCAGTACTTC. This translates into CASSPGDLAGGPETQYF.

V and J are TRBV12-3 or TRBV12-4 and TRBJ2-1; no clear D gene. V lost 6 bases and J 6 bases, leaving 9 bases between the germline ends. The CDR3 runs to 12 residues. For the CDR3, the DNA is TGTGCCAGCAGGGCTCTCGGCAATGAGCAGTTCTTC. This codes for CASRALGNEQFF.

The chain employs TRBV5-4 and TRBJ2-2, with D possibly TRBD1 on 6 matching bases. The CDR3 sequence is 14 residues long. In germline, CDR1 is SGHNT, CDR2 YYREEE (reference sequence). The ends were cut back, 5 bases at V and 4 bases at J, with 12 bases in the middle. DNA for the CDR3: TGTGCCAGCAGGAGACAGGATTCCACCGGGGAGCTGTTTTTT. Translation gives CASRRQDSTGELFF.

This rearrangement joins TRBV11-2 to TRBJ2-4; D is undetermined. This CDR3 region has 14 residues. Trimming cost V 4 bases and J 13 bases, with 20 bases left between them. Germline V CDR1 and CDR2: SGHAT, FQNNGV. CDR3 protein: CASSSGSGYPRQYF. The CDR3 bases are TGTGCCAGCAGCTCCGGATCGGGCTACCCCCGACAGTACTTC.

The CDR3 reads CASSQGRDYEQFF. DNA of the CDR3: TGTGCCAGCAGCCAAGGCCGGGACTATGAGCAGTTCTTC. The J gene is TRBJ2-1, the V gene TRBV3-1 (or the pseudogene TRBV3-2); a possible D gene is TRBD2 (6 bases). With 1 base removed from V and 8 bases from J, the gap between germline ends came to 9 bases. Per germline, CDR1 LGHDT and CDR2 YNNKEL (reference sequence). The CDR3 has 13 amino acids.

V usage is TRBV21-1 and J usage is TRBJ1-6. TRBV21-1 is flagged as a pseudogene. The CDR3 runs to 19 residues. CDR3 nucleotide sequence: TGTGCCAGCAGCAAAAGGGGGGCGACCCGTCTCAACTATAATTCACCCCTCCACTTT. Translation gives CASSKRGATRLNYNSPLHF.

This clone was counted between two and nine times. The chain couples TRBV30 to TRBJ1-1, with D unclear. CDR3 size: 13 residues. Per the germline V gene, CDR1 is GTSNPN and CDR2 is SVGIG (reference sequence). Trimming pared 1 base from V and 3 bases from J, leaving 9 bases between. As DNA, the CDR3 is TGTGCCTGGAGTGCGTCGTTGTACACTGAAGCTTTCTTT. It specifies CAWSASLYTEAFF.

V usage is TRBV7-9 and J usage is TRBJ1-1; D is unresolved. The CDR3 is made up of 11 amino acids. CDR1 and CDR2 from the germline V gene are SEHNR and FQNEAQ (reference sequence). V was shortened by 3 bases and J by 8 bases, with 7 bases between the two germline ends. The CDR3 sequence is CASSFKVEAFF. CDR3 DNA: TGTGCCAGCAGCTTCAAGGTAGAAGCTTTCTTT.

The rearrangement uses TRBV29-1 and TRBJ2-7; the D gene is possibly TRBD2 (6 bases). In germline, CDR1 is SQVTM, CDR2 ANQGSEA. V was clipped by 6 bases and J by 4 bases, with 10 bases between them. This CDR3 is built from 11 residues. The CDR3 loop reads CSVTSGYEQYV. CDR3 nucleotide sequence: TGCAGCGTGACAAGCGGGTACGAGCAGTACGTC.

V and J are TRBV2 and TRBJ2-3; 8 nucleotides agree with TRBD2. V trimming: 2 bases; J trimming: 0 bases; junction bases outside the gene matches: 1. Germline assignment: CDR1 SNHLY and CDR2 FYNNEI. The CDR3 loop spans 15 amino acids. In nucleotides, the CDR3 is TGTGCCAGCAGTGAACTAGCGGGTAGCACAGATACGCAGTATTTT. Protein: CASSELAGSTDTQYF.

This chain connects TRBV15 to TRBJ1-6, with D possibly being TRBD1 (6 bases). The CDR3 runs 14 residues. Germline V CDR1 and CDR2: LNHNV, YYDKDF (reference sequence). Trimming took off 1 base at V and 7 bases at J, with 8 bases between the two ends. The CDR3 coding sequence is TGTGCCACCAGCAGAGTCAGGGGAAATTCACCCCTCCACTTT. Its protein is CATSRVRGNSPLHF.

V usage is TRBV7-2 and J usage is TRBJ1-2; D call uncertain. The V end was cut by 3 bases, the J end by 0 bases, with 8 bases between. CDR3 length: 14 residues. Germline CDR1 and CDR2: SGHTA and FQGNSA. This chain's CDR3 is CASSFEVANYGYTF. CDR3 nucleotide sequence: TGTGCCAGCAGCTTCGAAGTCGCTAACTATGGCTACACCTTC. The full variable domain, in which reference TRBV7-2 and TRBJ1-2 provide the parts outside the CDR3, is GAGVSQSPSNKVTEKGKDVELRCDPISGHTALYWYRQSLGQGLEFLIYFQGNSAPDKSGLPSDRFSAERTGGSVSTLTIQRTQQEDSAVYLCASSFEVANYGYTFGSGTRLTVV.

The chain joins TRBV19 to TRBJ1-2; unclear D gene. V gave up 7 bases and J gave up 0 bases, with 9 bases separating them. Germline V gene data show CDR1 as LNHDA and CDR2 as SQIVND (reference sequence). CDR3 length: 13 amino acids. Here the CDR3 DNA reads TGTGCCAGTACCAAAACGGCTAACTATGGCTACACCTTC. Translating gives CASTKTANYGYTF.

J is TRBJ2-3 and V is TRBV21-1; the table assigns TRBD1, which was not confirmed against the DNA. TRBV21-1 counts as a pseudogene. The CDR3 sequence is 19 residues long. The DNA of the CDR3 is TGTGCCAGCAGCAAAATCTTGTCTTTGAGGACAGGGAGCACAGATACGCAGTATTTT. It specifies CASSKILSLRTGSTDTQYF.

This sequence joins TRBV7-6 and TRBJ2-1; 11 bases fit TRBD2. Germline loops: CDR1 SGHVS, CDR2 FNYEAQ. The CDR3 has 16 residues. With 4 bases clipped from V and 3 bases from J, the junction kept 5 bases outside the gene matches. The CDR3 region has the DNA TGTGCCAGCAGCTCCCGACTAGCGGGGATCTACAATGAGCAGTTCTTC. It specifies CASSSRLAGIYNEQFF.

The V and J genes are TRBV20-1 and TRBJ1-2; D uncertain. V was pared by 4 bases and J by 8 bases, with 11 bases between. Germline V CDR1 and CDR2: DFQATT, SNEGSKA (reference sequence). CDR3 size: 11 residues. Here the CDR3 reads CSAIQSGGYTF. Written as DNA, the CDR3 is TGCAGTGCTATCCAATCGGGGGGCTACACCTTC.

The chain has TRBV2 and TRBJ1-6; D not resolved. The V and J ends lost 6 bases and 7 bases respectively, with 19 bases between them. This CDR3 region has 16 residues. The germline V gene has CDR1 SNHLY and CDR2 FYNNEI. The CDR3 sequence is CASSLLEGPLNSPLHF. The CDR3 DNA sequence: TGTGCCAGCAGCCTATTAGAGGGTCCGTTGAATTCACCCCTCCACTTT.

The chain couples TRBV18 to TRBJ1-4; no firm D call. The CDR3 totals 16 residues. V lost 3 bases and J lost 0, with 11 bases in between. CDR1 is KGHSH, CDR2 LQKENI, per germline. The CDR3 protein is CASSPLTQTTNEKLFF. CDR3 nucleotides: TGTGCCAGCTCACCCCTGACACAGACAACTAATGAAAAACTGTTTTTT.

Details on this clone: One end of the junction fails to match germline, which may point to a read error. This chain joins TRBV7-8 and TRBJ1-1; maybe TRBD1 (6 bases). This CDR3 comprises 16 residues. Germline V lookup: CDR1 SGHVS, CDR2 FQNEAQ. CDR3 loop: CASSSRGGHENAEAFF. The CDR3 nucleotides read TGTGCCAGCAGCTCCCGGGGGGGCCACGAGAACGCTGAAGCTTTCTTT. Combining the CDR3 with reference TRBV7-8 and TRBJ1-1 gives the whole variable domain GAGVSQSPRYKVAKRGQDVALRCDPISGHVSLFWYQQALGQGPEFLTYFQNEAQLDKSGLPSDRFFAERPEGSVSTLKIQRTQQEDSAVYLCASSSRGGHENAEAFFGQGTRLTVV.